This T cell receptor (beta chain) emerged from a study of cytomegalovirus exposure and HLA in healthy donors. Study results and caveats: Three CMV-associated chains were confirmed in vitro to be specific for CMV antigens.

This CDR3 has 15 amino acids. V trimming: 2 bases; J trimming: 6 bases; junction bases outside the gene matches: 8. The germline gives CDR1 SGHRS, CDR2 YFSETQ. On this clone itself: Its antigen is as yet unknown.

The table came from immunoSEQ multiplex PCR; TCRdb's copy has only in-frame clones and leaves some out. The sample has under 200,000 clones; 89% are singletons. This TCR was recovered from a young man in good health and CMV-seropositive. The chain uses TRBV5-1 and TRBJ2-3; 8 bases fit TRBD1. What was sequenced was PBMCs. The CDR3 bases are TGCGCCAGCAGCTTAAGGTACAGGGGGTCGGATACGCAGTATTTT. It is translated as CASSLRYRGSDTQYF.